This entry lists 12 T cell receptor beta chains sequenced from one sample in a study of blood T cell dynamics during melanoma immunotherapy. The assay was immunoSEQ multiplex PCR, and TCRdb's table has in-frame clones only and misses some. The data hold some 15,000 clones, with about 94% observed a single time. The time point: week 3, after first cycle of checkpoint inhibitor. The specimen comprised effector memory CD8+ T cells from blood, sampled from a patient treated with checkpoint blockade. These receptors originate from a human donor with melanoma.

The rearrangement joins TRBV2 to TRBJ2-1, with TRBD2 matching 8 bases. V shed 4 bases and J 3 bases; nucleotides not matched to a gene: 2. The germline CDR1 and CDR2 sequences are SNHLY and FYNNEI. The CDR3 has 14 residues. CDR3 in DNA: TGTGCCAGCAGTGGGAGCGGGGGCTACAATGAGCAGTTCTTC. Amino acids: CASSGSGGYNEQFF.

The rearrangement links TRBV4-1 to TRBJ2-3; 10 nucleotides line up with TRBD2. Germline V gene data show CDR1 as MGHRA and CDR2 as YSYEKL. Unmatched junction bases numbered 11, after V lost 1 base and J lost 4 bases. This CDR3 has 18 amino acids. The CDR3 DNA reads TGCGCCAGCAGCCAAGTCCTAATTAGCGGGAGGAGGGCAGATACGCAGTATTTT. This sequence encodes CASSQVLISGRRADTQYF.

The chain recombines TRBV28 with TRBJ2-7; a possible D gene is TRBD2 (5 bases). The germline V and J ends were trimmed by 6 bases and 3 bases, with 18 bases remaining between them. This CDR3 has 15 residues. Germline V CDR1 and CDR2: MDHEN, SYDVKM. CDR3: CASRGKRTENYEQYF. The CDR3 nucleotides are TGTGCCAGCAGGGGAAAGCGGACGGAGAACTACGAGCAGTACTTC.

The chain is built from TRBV7-9 and TRBJ2-7, with a weak D call TRBD1 (6 bases). The V gene's germline CDR1 is SEHNR and CDR2 FQNEAQ (reference sequence). CDR3 size: 12 residues. V was clipped by 8 bases and J by 2 bases, with 10 bases between them. CDR3 residues: CASGDIPYEQYF. The CDR3 bases are TGTGCCAGCGGGGACATTCCCTACGAGCAGTACTTC.

V usage is TRBV6-1 and J usage is TRBJ1-5; 11 bases line up with TRBD1. V trimming: 6 bases; J trimming: 9 bases; junction bases outside the gene matches: 10. From germline, CDR1 is MNHNS and CDR2 SASEGT. The CDR3 extends over 15 amino acids. This CDR3 reads CASSQKRTGGMPQHF. The DNA of the CDR3 is TGTGCCAGCAGCCAGAAAAGGACAGGGGGCATGCCCCAGCATTTT.

The chain joins TRBV28 to TRBJ1-1; 8 positions agree with TRBD1. The CDR3 totals 15 residues. V shed 2 bases and J 7 bases; nucleotides not matched to a gene: 9. CDR1 is MDHEN and CDR2 is SYDVKM in the germline V gene. CDR3 coding DNA: TGTGCCAGCAGTTTAGGTCATACAGGGGGAAGTGAAGCTTTCTTT. It encodes CASSLGHTGGSEAFF.

The rearrangement links TRBV7-6 to TRBJ2-1, with 9 bases identical to TRBD1. Unmatched junction bases numbered 7, after V lost 4 bases and J lost 6 bases. Looked up from germline, CDR1 is SGHVS and CDR2 is FNYEAQ. This CDR3 region has 15 residues. CDR3 amino acids: CASSYGTGSSNEQFF. The CDR3 DNA follows: TGTGCCAGCAGCTACGGGACAGGGTCAAGCAATGAGCAGTTCTTC.

This chain links TRBV13 with TRBJ1-2; the D is unclear. The CDR3 is 13 residues long. The germline V gene encodes CDR1 PRHDT and CDR2 FYEKMQ (reference sequence). The V gene lost 2 bases and the J gene lost 8 bases, with 12 bases spanning the gap. The DNA for the CDR3 is TGTGCCAGCAGCTTAAGGGCAATGGGGGGCTACACCTTC. It codes for CASSLRAMGGYTF.

The chain is built from TRBV27 and TRBJ2-7; D is possibly TRBD2 (6 bases). There are 16 residues in the CDR3. Germline-derived CDR1 and CDR2 are MNHEY and SMNVEV (reference sequence). Trimming pared 6 bases from V and 3 bases from J, leaving 21 bases between. The CDR3 region has the DNA TGTGCCAGCAGCAGGTTGGGGACTGAAAGCTACTACGAGCAGTACTTC. Protein product: CASSRLGTESYYEQYF.

The chain uses TRBV27 and TRBJ2-1; possibly TRBD1 or TRBD2 for D (5 bases each). This CDR3 is built from 13 residues. In germline, CDR1 is MNHEY, CDR2 SMNVEV (reference sequence). Trimming shortened V by 4 bases and J by 10 bases, and 14 bases separated the two germline ends. The CDR3 loop reads CASSSRGEREQFF. CDR3 coding DNA: TGTGCCAGCAGTTCCCGGGGCGAGCGCGAGCAGTTCTTC.

CDR3 residues: CASNGNEQFF. In DNA, the CDR3 is TGTGCCAGCAACGGGAATGAGCAGTTCTTC. This rearrangement joins TRBV2 to TRBJ2-1, with D unclear. CDR1 and CDR2 from the germline V gene are SNHLY and FYNNEI. This CDR3 is built from 10 residues. V was shortened by 7 bases and J by 7 bases, with 5 bases between the two germline ends. The full variable domain, with the rest looked up from reference TRBV2 and TRBJ2-1, is EPEVTQTPSHQVTQMGQEVILRCVPISNHLYFYWYRQILGQKVEFLVSFYNNEISEKSEIFDDQFSVERPDGSNFTLKIRSTKLEDSAMYFCASNGNEQFFGPGTRLTVL.

This sequence joins TRBV5-1 and TRBJ2-4, with D possibly matching TRBD2 (6 bases). The CDR3 runs 18 residues. Trimming stripped 0 bases from V and 0 bases from J, with 16 bases between. Germline V gene data show CDR1 as SGHRS and CDR2 as YFSETQ. CDR3 amino acids: CASSLDWGEPLAKNIQYF. In DNA form, the CDR3 reads TGCGCCAGCAGCTTGGACTGGGGGGAACCCCTAGCCAAAAACATTCAGTACTTC.